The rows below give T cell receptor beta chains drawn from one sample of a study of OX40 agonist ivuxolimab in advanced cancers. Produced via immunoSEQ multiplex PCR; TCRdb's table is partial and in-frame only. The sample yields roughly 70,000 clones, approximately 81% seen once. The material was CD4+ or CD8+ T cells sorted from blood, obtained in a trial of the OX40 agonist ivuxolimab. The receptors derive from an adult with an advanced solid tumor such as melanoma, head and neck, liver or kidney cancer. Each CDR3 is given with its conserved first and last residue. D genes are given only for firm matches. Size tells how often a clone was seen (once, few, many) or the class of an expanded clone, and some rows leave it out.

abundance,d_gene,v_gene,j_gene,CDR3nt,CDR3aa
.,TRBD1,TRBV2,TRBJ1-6,TGTGCCACCGGACAGGCGGCAATTTCACCCCTCCACTTT,CATGQAAISPLHF
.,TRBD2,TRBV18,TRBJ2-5,TGTGCCAGCTCACCAAGAACGGGAGCGGGGGGAAACCAAGAGACCCAGTACTTC,CASSPRTGAGGNQETQYF
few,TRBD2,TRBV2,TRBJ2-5,TGTGCCAGCAGTGAAGCGCTGCGGGGGGGCCGACCAGAAGAGACCCAGTACTTC,CASSEALRGGRPEETQYF
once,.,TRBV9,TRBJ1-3,TGTGCCAGCTCGGAGTCCTCTGGAAACACCATATATTTT,CASSESSGNTIYF
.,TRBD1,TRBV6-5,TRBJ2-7,TGTGCCAGCAGTTACTCAACCGGGACAGGGGGCTACGAGCAGTACTTC,CASSYSTGTGGYEQYF
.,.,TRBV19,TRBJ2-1,TGTGCCAGTAGCACCGGACAGCTCTCCTACAATGAGCAGTTCTTC,CASSTGQLSYNEQFF
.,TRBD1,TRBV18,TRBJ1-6,TGTGCCAGCTCGGGGACAGGGGAACGATCACCCCTCCACTTT,CASSGTGERSPLHF
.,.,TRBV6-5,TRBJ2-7,TGTGCCAGCAGGCGACCGGGACGGAACGAGCAGTACTTC,CASRRPGRNEQYF
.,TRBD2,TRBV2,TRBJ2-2,TGTGCCAGCAACGCAGCGGGGGGGCCGGTGACCGGGGAGCTGTTTTTT,CASNAAGGPVTGELFF
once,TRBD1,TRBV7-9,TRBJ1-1,TGTGCCAGCAGCTTACCCACAGGGGGCGGGAACACTGAAGCTTTCTTT,CASSLPTGGGNTEAFF
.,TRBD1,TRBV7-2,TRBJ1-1,TGTGCCAGCAGCTTCCGACAGGGTAACACTGAAGCTTTCTTT,CASSFRQGNTEAFF
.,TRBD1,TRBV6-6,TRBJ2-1,TGTGCCAGCAGTCTCTTCGGGACAGGGGGCAGGGAGCAGTTCTTC,CASSLFGTGGREQFF
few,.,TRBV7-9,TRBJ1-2,TGTGCCAGCAGCTTAATGCAAATAACGGGTGGCTACACCTTC,CASSLMQITGGYTF
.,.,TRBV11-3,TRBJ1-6,TGTGCCAGCAGCTTTGTAGGGATGGGATCACCCCTCCACTTT,CASSFVGMGSPLHF
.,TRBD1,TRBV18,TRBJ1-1,TGTGCCAGCTCAAGGCCAGGGGGCACTGAAGCTTTCTTT,CASSRPGGTEAFF
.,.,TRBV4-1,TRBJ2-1,TGCGCCAGCAGCTCGCTCGACGGTACCAATGAGCAGTTCTTC,CASSSLDGTNEQFF
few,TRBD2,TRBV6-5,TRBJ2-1,TGTGCCAGCGTCCCCGGGAGCGGGGGGACCTATGAGCAGTTCTTC,CASVPGSGGTYEQFF
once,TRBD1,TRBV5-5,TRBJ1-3,TGTGCCAGCAGCTCGGGGGCCACAGGGGGCATTGGAAACACCATATATTTT,CASSSGATGGIGNTIYF
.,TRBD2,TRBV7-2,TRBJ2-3,TGTGCCAGCAGCTTCACTAGCGGGGCAGATACGCAGTATTTT,CASSFTSGADTQYF
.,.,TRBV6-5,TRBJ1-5,TGTGCCAGCAGGGGGATACGGAATCAGCCCCAGCATTTT,CASRGIRNQPQHF
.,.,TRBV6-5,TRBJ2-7,TGTGCCAGCAGTGCCCGGGTCGAAGCGGGGCAGTACTTC,CASSARVEAGQYF
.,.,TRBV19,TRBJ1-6,TGTGCCACCCACACTCAGGGGACTAATTCACCCCTCCACTTT,CATHTQGTNSPLHF
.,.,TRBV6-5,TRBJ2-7,TGTGCCAGCACTAAGGACAGTACCTACGAGCAGTACTTC,CASTKDSTYEQYF
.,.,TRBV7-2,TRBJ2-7,TGTGCCAGCAGCTTAGCGGGGGCCGGTTATTACGAGCAGTACTTC,CASSLAGAGYYEQYF
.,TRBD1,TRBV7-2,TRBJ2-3,TGTGCCAGCAGCTTACAGGGGGCTAGTACGGATACGCAGTATTTT,CASSLQGASTDTQYF
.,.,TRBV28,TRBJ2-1,TGTGCCAGCAGTTTATTATCAGGGGTTGAGTTCTTC,CASSLLSGVEFF
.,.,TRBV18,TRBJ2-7,TGTGCCAGCTCACCCATCCCCTACGAGCAGTACTTC,CASSPIPYEQYF
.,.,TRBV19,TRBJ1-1,TGTGCCAGTAAACCCCCAACGAGACTCAACAGCCCCATGAACACTGAAGCTTTCTTT,CASKPPTRLNSPMNTEAFF
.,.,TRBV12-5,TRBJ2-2,TGTGCTAGTGGTTTGCCATGGGGCAGGGGCTTCTCCGGGGAGCTGTTTTTT,CASGLPWGRGFSGELFF
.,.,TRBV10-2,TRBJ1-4,TGCGCCAGCAGGAGGGGTACTGAAAAACTGTTTTTT,CASRRGTEKLFF
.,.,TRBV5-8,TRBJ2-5,TGTGCCAGCAGCTTGCCCGGCAGGGTGGAGACCCAGTACTTC,CASSLPGRVETQYF
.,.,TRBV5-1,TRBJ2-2,TGCGCCAGCAGATGGTCCACCGGGGAGCTGTTTTTT,CASRWSTGELFF
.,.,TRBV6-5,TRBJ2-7,TGTGCCAGCAGTAAGGGCTTAGGGGCCTACGAGCAGTACTTC,CASSKGLGAYEQYF
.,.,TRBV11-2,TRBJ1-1,TGTGCCAGCAGCTTAGAGTACAGATGGAACACTGAAGCTTTCTTT,CASSLEYRWNTEAFF
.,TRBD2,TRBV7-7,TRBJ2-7,TGTGCCAGCAGCCCGGGACTAGCGGGGGTTACCTACGAGCAGTACTTC,CASSPGLAGVTYEQYF
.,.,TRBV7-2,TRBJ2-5,TGTGCCAGCAGCCGCCAGGGAGGTGAGACCCAGTACTTC,CASSRQGGETQYF
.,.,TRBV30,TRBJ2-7,TGTGCCTGGAGTGTACGGAGGATCCGAATCAGCTCCTACGAGCAGTACTTC,CAWSVRRIRISSYEQYF
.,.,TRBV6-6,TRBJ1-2,TGTGCCAGCAGCATACAGGGAATAAACTATGGCTACACCTTC,CASSIQGINYGYTF
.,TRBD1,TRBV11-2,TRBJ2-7,TGTGCCAGCAGACCGGGACAGGGGGCCTACGAGCAGTACTTC,CASRPGQGAYEQYF